The 6 T cell receptor beta chains in this list originate from one sample, sequenced in a study of CD8+CD57+ T cells in acquired aplastic anemia (dated by TCRdb to the late 2010s). Instrument on record: Illumina HiSeq 2000. TCR beta VDJ combination and CDR3 sequence profiling used genomic DNA as the template. Starting from the raw public reads, TCRdb applied fastp trimming at Q25, assembled clones with MiXCR and retained in-frame beta chains. Rows with one shared CDR3 protein collapse into an entry with the most common genes and DNA. Within this sample are hundreds of thousands of distinct CDR3 sequences, with around 72% of them counted one time only. Under 5% of the sample comes from the top ten. Source material: sorted CD4+, CD8+, or CD8+CD57+ T cells (not recorded which) from PBMCs. These receptors all stem from a human donor in good health, serving as a control.

A single count supports this clonotype. It is likely a read error, because the conserved phenylalanine at the end of the CDR3 is missing. Because the CDR3's place on the DNA is in doubt, the DNA is left out and the CDR3 is given as listed by TCRdb. The chain recombines TRBV9 with TRBJ1-6; the D segment call TRBD1 is taken from the table without a DNA check. Inclusive of both ends, the CDR3 amounts to 13 amino acids. Germline V gene data show CDR1 as SGDLS and CDR2 as YYNGEE. The CDR3 loop reads CASSADSILPLPL.

The chain links TRBV20-1 to TRBJ2-1; no reliable D call. The CDR3 spans 14 residues. The V gene lost 1 base and the J gene lost 8 bases, with 15 bases spanning the gap. Germline assignment: CDR1 DFQATT and CDR2 SNEGSKA (reference sequence). The CDR3 coding sequence is TGCAGTGCTAGAGCTACGGCCTACAATGATGAGCAGTTCTTC. Its protein product is CSARATAYNDEQFF.

Notes on this clonotype: An end of the junction does not agree with germline; a read error may underlie this. V gene TRBV11-1 combines with J gene TRBJ2-3; D might be TRBD1 or TRBD2, each matching 5 bases. The CDR3 is 16 amino acids. In germline, CDR1 is SGHAT, CDR2 FQDESV (reference sequence). Written as DNA, the CDR3 is TGTGCCAGCAGCAGACCGGGGACGCCTAGCACAGATACGCAGTATTTC. It specifies CASSRPGTPSTDTQYF.

On this clonotype: The junction differs from germline at one of its ends, possibly a read error. The chain links TRBV7-3 to TRBJ1-1; possible D gene TRBD1, 5 bases. Per the germline V gene, CDR1 is SGHTA and CDR2 is FQGTGA. This CDR3 is built from 13 residues. CDR3 sequence reads: CATSPHDSAEAFF. CDR3 DNA: TGTGCCACCAGCCCCCACGACAGCGCTGAAGCTTTCTTT. Together with reference TRBV7-3 and TRBJ1-1, the CDR3 gives the full variable domain: GAGVSQTPSNKVTEKGKYVELRCDPISGHTALYWYRQSLGQGPEFLIYFQGTGAADDSGLPNDRFFAVRPEGSVSTLKIQRTERGDSAVYLCATSPHDSAEAFFGQGTRLTVV.

This chain connects TRBV9 to TRBJ1-1; TRBD1 matches 8 bases. Trimming took 4 bases from V and 1 from J; bases not matched to a gene: 6. In germline, CDR1 is SGDLS, CDR2 YYNGEE. The CDR3 loop spans 15 amino acids. CDR3 nucleotide sequence: TGTGCCAGCAGCACCACGGGACAGGAGAACACTGAAGCTTTCTTT. Encoded protein: CASSTTGQENTEAFF.

This clonotype was counted only a few times. Sequence at one end of the junction differs from germline and may be a read error. This rearrangement joins TRBV2 to TRBJ1-4; 7 nucleotides line up with TRBD1. Germline CDR1 reads SNHLY; CDR2 reads FYNNEI. This CDR3 has 14 residues. CDR3 residues: CASSEVTGDEKLFF. CDR3 sequence (DNA): TGTGCCAGTAGTGAAGTTACAGGGGATGAAAAACTGTTTTTT. Based on the CDR3 plus reference TRBV2 and TRBJ1-4, the full variable domain is EPEVTQTPSHQVTQMGQEVILRCVPISNHLYFYWYRQILGQKVEFLVSFYNNEISEKSEIFDDQFSVERPDGSNFTLKIRSTKLEDSAMYFCASSEVTGDEKLFFGSGTQLSVL.